This TCR beta chain was documented in a study of chemoradiotherapy in HPV16-positive cancers. Points from the study as a whole: For HPV16-positive patients, expanding HPV-responsive T cells associated with longer recurrence-free survival.

TCRdb's copy holds only in-frame clones and misses some; the assay was immunoSEQ multiplex PCR. Among tens of thousands of clones listed, approximately 92% were seen once. CDR3 length: 17 amino acids. Trimming removed 5 bases from V and 7 bases from J, with 27 bases in between. Germline V gene lookup returns CDR1 SQVTM and CDR2 ANQGSEA. A remark on this clone: No antigen is known for it.

The specimen was blood, collected from a patient who underwent chemoradiotherapy. The rearrangement uses TRBV29-1 and TRBJ2-1, with D perhaps TRBD2 (6 bases). This sequence originates from a human donor with HPV-associated anogenital cancer. The CDR3 sequence is CSVRSRTGQGGKNEQFF. CDR3 in DNA: TGCAGCGTTCGAAGCCGGACGGGCCAGGGAGGTAAGAATGAGCAGTTCTTC.